These 11 T cell receptor beta chains were sequenced from one sample in a study of early T cells in non-severe SARS-CoV-2 infection. MiXCR, applied by TCRdb to the 5' RACE reads, yields one record per CDR3 protein. The table records under 85,000 distinct CDR3 sequences, over 10% of them present only once. This specimen consisted of whole blood, obtained at baseline. The receptors stem from an adult who was a healthcare worker with PCR-confirmed SARS-CoV-2 infection or an uninfected control (not recorded which).

The V and J genes are TRBV4-2 and TRBJ2-3, with D perhaps matching TRBD2 (6 bases). Looked up from germline, CDR1 is LGHNA and CDR2 is YNFKEQ. The CDR3 runs 16 residues. V gave up 1 base and J gave up 0 bases, with 11 bases separating them. CDR3 residues: CASSQAVGGSTDTQYF. The DNA of the CDR3 is TGTGCCAGCAGCCAAGCCGTCGGGGGAAGCACAGATACGCAGTATTTT.

A few counts support this clonotype. V and J are TRBV7-8 and TRBJ2-3; D gene ambiguous. The germline CDR1 and CDR2 sequences are SGHVS and FQNEAQ. With 1 base removed from V and 4 bases from J, the gap between germline ends came to 12 bases. This CDR3 contains 15 residues. The CDR3 spells CASSLGTRVADTQYF. CDR3 sequence (DNA): TGTGCCAGCAGCTTAGGGACGAGAGTGGCAGATACGCAGTATTTT.

This clonotype was counted between two and nine times. The chain employs TRBV9 and TRBJ1-2; TRBD1 might be the D (6 bases). The CDR3 contains 13 residues. Trimming took 4 bases from V and 7 from J, leaving 14 bases between them. Germline CDR1 SGDLS, CDR2 YYNGEE. The CDR3 sequence is CASSRIGGLGYTF. CDR3 bases: TGTGCCAGCAGCCGTATAGGGGGACTTGGCTACACCTTC. Combining the CDR3 with reference TRBV9 and TRBJ1-2 gives the whole variable domain DSGVTQTPKHLITATGQRVTLRCSPRSGDLSVYWYQQSLDQGLQFLIQYYNGEERAKGNILERFSAQQFPDLHSELNLSSLELGDSALYFCASSRIGGLGYTFGSGTRLTVV.

The V call is TRBV12-3 or TRBV12-4, the J call TRBJ2-2, with 7 positions matching TRBD1. V was clipped by 7 bases and J by 5 bases; unmatched bases: 10. There are 15 residues in the CDR3. The CDR3 protein is CASTTRTGGTGELFF. As DNA, the CDR3 is TGTGCCAGCACCACAAGGACAGGAGGAACCGGGGAGCTGTTTTTT.

The chain uses TRBV5-5 and TRBJ2-7, with a tentative D call TRBD1 (5 bases). Germline CDR1 SGHKS, CDR2 YYEKEE (reference sequence). Trimming took off 0 bases at V and 2 bases at J, with 12 bases between the two ends. The CDR3 is made up of 15 amino acids. CDR3 sequence reads: CASSLAPGIAYEQYF. The CDR3 DNA is TGTGCCAGCAGCTTGGCTCCAGGGATTGCCTACGAGCAGTACTTC.

To note about this clonotype: A much larger clone lies a single base off, so this may be a read error. The chain has TRBV20-1 and TRBJ1-1, with 7 positions matching TRBD1. Per germline, CDR1 DFQATT and CDR2 SNEGSKA (reference sequence). This CDR3 is built from 14 residues. Here the CDR3 reads CSAREGGGNIEAFF. The CDR3 region has the DNA TGCAGTGCTAGGGAAGGGGGCGGGAACATTGAAGCTTTCTTT.

J is TRBJ1-4 and V is TRBV18; 8 bases match TRBD1. The CDR3 has 16 amino acids. From germline, CDR1 is KGHSH and CDR2 LQKENI. J lost 6 bases, V lost 1 base, and 7 bases had no gene match. The CDR3 DNA reads as TGTGCCAGCTCACCACGAATGACAGGGGTGGATGAAAAACTGTTTTTT. Protein: CASSPRMTGVDEKLFF.

This clonotype appeared many times. The genes are TRBV24-1 and TRBJ1-1; 7 bases align to TRBD1. Germline CDR1 KGHDR, CDR2 SFDVKD. Trimming removed 7 bases from V and 5 bases from J; junction bases left unmatched: 12. The CDR3 covers 15 residues. CDR3 in DNA: TGTGCCACCAGCGAGAGTAGCAGGGGGGGAACTGAAGCTTTCTTT. It codes for CATSESSRGGTEAFF.

This clonotype was found many times. The J gene is TRBJ1-1, the V gene TRBV20-1, with 9 nucleotides matching TRBD1. Germline values: CDR1 DFQATT, CDR2 SNEGSKA (reference sequence). The J segment lost 1 base and the V segment lost 1 base, leaving 7 bases of the junction unmatched. There are 16 residues in the CDR3. The CDR3 reads CSARGGTGSPNTEAFF. In DNA, the CDR3 is TGCAGTGCTAGAGGTGGGACAGGGTCACCGAACACTGAAGCTTTCTTT.

There are a few counts of this clonotype. V gene TRBV12-3 or TRBV12-4 combines with J gene TRBJ2-6; D might be TRBD2 (5 bases). The CDR3 totals 15 residues. V lost 5 bases to trimming and J lost 1 base, with 9 bases between them. CDR3 sequence reads: CASSPTGSGANVLTF. Written as DNA, the CDR3 is TGTGCCAGCAGTCCTACGGGGTCTGGGGCCAACGTCCTGACTTTC.

The J gene is TRBJ2-1, the V gene TRBV7-8; 10 bases are shared with TRBD2. The trim removed 1 base at V and 3 bases at J, leaving 6 bases unmatched. The CDR3 runs 17 residues. Germline V CDR1 and CDR2: SGHVS, FQNEAQ. The DNA for the CDR3 is TGTGCCAGCAGCTTAGTAATGCGGACTAGCGGCTACAATGAGCAGTTCTTC. It translates to CASSLVMRTSGYNEQFF.